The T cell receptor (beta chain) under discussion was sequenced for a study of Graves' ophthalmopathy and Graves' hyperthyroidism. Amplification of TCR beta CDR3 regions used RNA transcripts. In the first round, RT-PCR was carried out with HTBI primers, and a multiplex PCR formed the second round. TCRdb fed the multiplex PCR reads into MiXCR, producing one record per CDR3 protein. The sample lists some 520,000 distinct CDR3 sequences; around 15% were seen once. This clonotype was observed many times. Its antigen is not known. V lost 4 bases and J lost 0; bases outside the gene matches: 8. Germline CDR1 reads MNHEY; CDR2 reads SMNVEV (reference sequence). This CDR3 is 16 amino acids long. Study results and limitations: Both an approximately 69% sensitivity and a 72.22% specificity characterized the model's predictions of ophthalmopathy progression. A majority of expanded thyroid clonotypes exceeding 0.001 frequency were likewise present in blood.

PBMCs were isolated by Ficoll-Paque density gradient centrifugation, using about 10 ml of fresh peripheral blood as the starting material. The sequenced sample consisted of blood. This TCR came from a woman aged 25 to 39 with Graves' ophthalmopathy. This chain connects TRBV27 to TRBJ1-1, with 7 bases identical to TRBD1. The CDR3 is CASSSIQQGMNTEAFF. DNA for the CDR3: TGTGCCAGCAGTTCCATCCAACAGGGGATGAACACTGAAGCTTTCTTT.